This T cell receptor beta chain was captured by sequencing in a study of a mutant IDH1 vaccine in newly diagnosed glioma. Study summary: Standard pretreatment was either radiotherapy, temozolomide, or, for most, radiochemotherapy with temozolomide.

Time point reported: baseline, week 1 (first vaccination visit). Treatment meaning: pre-vaccination baseline after standard-of-care therapy. TCRdb's table, derived via immunoSEQ multiplex PCR, lists solely in-frame clones and lacks some. The table has some 90,000 clones, roughly 80% seen once; the top ten hold about 5.3%. This CDR3 contains 14 residues. Looked up from germline, CDR1 is SEHNR and CDR2 is FQNEAQ (reference sequence). The trim removed 3 bases at V and 4 bases at J, leaving 2 bases unmatched. The study's findings and limits: There seemed to be no relation between pseudoprogression and changes in top peripheral T cell clonotypes.

On this clone itself: Its specificity is unknown.

Here the sequenced sample was PBMCs, taken from a glioma patient treated with radiotherapy, temozolomide or both. V and J are TRBV7-9 and TRBJ1-1; 10 bases agree with TRBD1. This TCR derives from a man between 35 and 55 years old with glioma. Some clones in this sample may be carry-over from other donors' samples. CDR3 coding DNA: TGTGCCAGCAGCTTGGGACAGGGGTCCACTGAAGCTTTCTTT. This sequence encodes CASSLGQGSTEAFF.